This TCR beta chain was retrieved from a study of shared clonotypes between healthy human individuals. CDR1 and CDR2 (germline): LNHNV, YYDKDF (reference sequence). Between the trimmed V and J ends, which lost 8 bases and 5 bases, there was a span of 16 bases. The CDR3 contains 13 residues. Produced via immunoSEQ multiplex PCR; TCRdb's table is partial and in-frame only. The sample contains around 1.4 million clones, just under 99% of which appear only once. What was sequenced was naive CD4+ T cells sorted from blood. Noted subset: CD45RA+ positively selected. The sequence derives from a young man in good health. This sequence joins TRBV15 and TRBJ2-7, with D perhaps given as TRBD1 or TRBD2 (5 bases each). In nucleotides, the CDR3 is TGTGCCACCCGCCGTGAAGGGGACGACGAGCAGTACTTC. It yields the protein CATRREGDDEQYF. Complete variable domain (other parts from reference TRBV15 and TRBJ2-7): DAMVIQNPRYQVTQFGKPVTLSCSQTLNHNVMYWYQQKSSQAPKLLFHYYDKDFNNEADTPDNFQSRRPNTSFCFLDIRSPGLGDTAMYLCATRREGDDEQYFGPGTRLTVT.